The clone carrying this T cell receptor (beta chain) was seen a handful of times. This specimen belongs to a study of blood T cell repertoires in COVID-19. Study background: PBMCs, B-cell-depleted T cells, or T cells were the source of the cDNA or gDNA that made up the material.

In the original analysis: Estimation of nucleated cell counts relied on the amplification of reference gene primers. Here immunoSEQ multiplex PCR was the method, and the copy in TCRdb shows in-frame clones only, minus some. V and J calls and clone size come straight from that table; D and trimming were deduced from the DNA. The sample has about 230,000 clones, 83% seen once. The source material was peripheral blood. The source is a woman in her seventies with active or convalescent COVID-19.

This CDR3 reads CAASGPSSYNEQFF. Written as DNA, the CDR3 is TGTGCCGCCAGCGGGCCGAGCTCCTACAATGAGCAGTTCTTC. The rearrangement uses TRBV10-3 and TRBJ2-1; D possibly corresponds to TRBD2 (6 bases). The CDR3 has 14 amino acids. Deletions cut 11 bases from V and 0 bases from J, with 14 bases between. Per germline, CDR1 ENHRY and CDR2 SYGVKD.